These T cell receptor beta chains were read from a single sample in a study of blood T cell repertoires in COVID-19. The protocol was immunoSEQ multiplex PCR, while the TCRdb copy is restricted to in-frame clones and leaves out a portion. The sample lists about 58,000 clones; approximately 83% were seen once. Sequences were obtained from peripheral blood. The origin of the receptors is a man aged 45-60 years with COVID-19, enrolled during active disease. Both conserved end residues are part of each CDR3. D genes are given only for firm matches. For some rows the clone size is stated as once, few or many, or as a class when expanded; others skip it.

clone_size: NA; d_call: TRBD2; j_call: TRBJ2-3; v_call: TRBV30; cdr3_aa: CAWSIGIAGDTDTQYF; cdr3_nt: TGTGCCTGGAGTATAGGAATAGCGGGAGACACAGATACGCAGTATTTT
clone_size: once; d_call: NA; j_call: TRBJ1-2; v_call: TRBV30; cdr3_aa: CAWSVLSGYGYTF; cdr3_nt: TGTGCCTGGAGTGTACTATCCGGCTATGGCTACACCTTC
clone_size: few; d_call: NA; j_call: TRBJ2-7; v_call: TRBV28; cdr3_aa: CASSFPSDAYEQYF; cdr3_nt: TGTGCCAGCAGTTTCCCCAGTGATGCCTACGAGCAGTACTTC
clone_size: NA; d_call: NA; j_call: TRBJ1-1; v_call: TRBV25-1; cdr3_aa: CASSEFVPGTEAFF; cdr3_nt: TGTGCCAGCAGTGAATTCGTACCGGGGACTGAAGCTTTCTTT
clone_size: NA; d_call: NA; j_call: TRBJ1-6; v_call: TRBV6-5; cdr3_aa: CASIRTPYSPLHF; cdr3_nt: TGTGCCAGCATCCGGACACCCTATTCACCCCTCCACTTT
clone_size: NA; d_call: TRBD1; j_call: TRBJ2-3; v_call: TRBV19; cdr3_aa: CATGFTGVSDTDTQYF; cdr3_nt: TGTGCCACCGGATTCACAGGGGTCTCGGACACAGATACGCAGTATTTT
clone_size: NA; d_call: TRBD2; j_call: TRBJ2-1; v_call: TRBV4-2; cdr3_aa: CASSLTSGGSSYNEQFF; cdr3_nt: TGTGCCAGCAGCCTGACTAGCGGGGGGAGCTCCTACAATGAGCAGTTCTTC
clone_size: NA; d_call: TRBD2; j_call: TRBJ2-1; v_call: TRBV6-5; cdr3_aa: CASRGGLAGSELFF; cdr3_nt: TGTGCCAGCAGAGGTGGACTAGCGGGATCCGAGCTATTCTTC
clone_size: NA; d_call: TRBD2; j_call: TRBJ2-7; v_call: TRBV18; cdr3_aa: CASSPNGGGNEQYF; cdr3_nt: TGTGCCAGCTCACCAAACGGGGGAGGGAACGAGCAGTACTTC
clone_size: NA; d_call: NA; j_call: TRBJ2-7; v_call: TRBV12-3/TRBV12-4; cdr3_aa: CASSFWGHEQYF; cdr3_nt: TGTGCCAGCAGTTTCTGGGGCCACGAGCAGTACTTC
clone_size: NA; d_call: TRBD2; j_call: TRBJ2-7; v_call: TRBV27; cdr3_aa: CASSQGLAGVYEQYF; cdr3_nt: TGTGCCAGCAGTCAGGGACTAGCGGGAGTCTACGAGCAGTACTTC
clone_size: NA; d_call: TRBD1; j_call: TRBJ1-5; v_call: TRBV18; cdr3_aa: CASSPGQVNQPQHF; cdr3_nt: TGTGCCAGCTCACCCGGACAGGTGAATCAGCCCCAGCATTTT
clone_size: NA; d_call: NA; j_call: TRBJ1-2; v_call: TRBV18; cdr3_aa: CASSPSTGNHGYTF; cdr3_nt: TGTGCCAGCTCACCGTCAACAGGGAACCATGGCTACACCTTC
clone_size: NA; d_call: NA; j_call: TRBJ1-1; v_call: TRBV5-4; cdr3_aa: CASSFRGLNTEAFF; cdr3_nt: TGTGCCAGCAGCTTTCGAGGGTTGAACACTGAAGCTTTCTTT
clone_size: NA; d_call: TRBD1; j_call: TRBJ2-3; v_call: TRBV7-9; cdr3_aa: CASSSGQTSRTDTQYF; cdr3_nt: TGTGCCAGCAGCTCGGGACAGACAAGTCGCACAGATACGCAGTATTTT
clone_size: NA; d_call: NA; j_call: TRBJ2-7; v_call: TRBV27; cdr3_aa: CASTPSDSYEQYF; cdr3_nt: TGTGCCAGCACACCCTCGGACAGCTACGAGCAGTACTTC
clone_size: once; d_call: TRBD1; j_call: TRBJ1-6; v_call: TRBV30; cdr3_aa: CAWTQGVNSPLHF; cdr3_nt: TGTGCCTGGACGCAGGGGGTCAATTCACCCCTCCACTTT
clone_size: few; d_call: TRBD2; j_call: TRBJ2-5; v_call: TRBV12-3/TRBV12-4; cdr3_aa: CASRGGEETQYF; cdr3_nt: TGTGCCAGCAGGGGAGGGGAAGAGACCCAGTACTTC
clone_size: NA; d_call: TRBD2; j_call: TRBJ2-1; v_call: TRBV9; cdr3_aa: CASSPPGLAGVEQFF; cdr3_nt: TGTGCCAGCAGCCCGCCGGGACTAGCGGGAGTTGAGCAGTTCTTC
clone_size: NA; d_call: TRBD2; j_call: TRBJ2-1; v_call: TRBV6-1; cdr3_aa: CASSEGTSGRYNEQFF; cdr3_nt: TGTGCCAGCAGTGAAGGGACTAGCGGCAGGTACAATGAGCAGTTCTTC
clone_size: NA; d_call: TRBD2; j_call: TRBJ2-1; v_call: TRBV9; cdr3_aa: CASSVQGGRYNEQFF; cdr3_nt: TGTGCCAGCAGCGTCCAGGGAGGGAGGTACAATGAGCAGTTCTTC
clone_size: NA; d_call: NA; j_call: TRBJ1-2; v_call: TRBV10-2; cdr3_aa: CASSESRGINYGYTF; cdr3_nt: TGCGCCAGCAGTGAGTCGAGGGGGATTAACTATGGCTACACCTTC
clone_size: NA; d_call: TRBD2; j_call: TRBJ2-1; v_call: TRBV11-3; cdr3_aa: CASSTGTSGYNEQFF; cdr3_nt: TGTGCCAGCAGCACGGGGACTAGCGGATACAATGAGCAGTTCTTC
clone_size: once; d_call: NA; j_call: TRBJ2-3; v_call: TRBV19; cdr3_aa: CASSMARGARTDTQYF; cdr3_nt: TGTGCCAGTAGTATGGCACGGGGGGCTCGCACAGATACGCAGTATTTT
clone_size: NA; d_call: NA; j_call: TRBJ1-6; v_call: TRBV5-1; cdr3_aa: CASSLAGVLSPLHF; cdr3_nt: TGCGCCAGCAGCTTGGCCGGGGTACTTTCACCCCTCCACTTT
clone_size: NA; d_call: TRBD1; j_call: TRBJ2-7; v_call: TRBV4-1; cdr3_aa: CASSHLGTGAYEQYF; cdr3_nt: TGCGCCAGCAGCCACCTCGGGACAGGGGCCTACGAGCAGTACTTC
clone_size: once; d_call: NA; j_call: TRBJ1-2; v_call: TRBV19; cdr3_aa: CASSTYGSANNYGYTF; cdr3_nt: TGTGCCAGTAGTACCTACGGTTCCGCCAATAACTATGGCTACACCTTC
clone_size: NA; d_call: TRBD1; j_call: TRBJ2-5; v_call: TRBV11-2; cdr3_aa: CASSQGAGETQYF; cdr3_nt: TGTGCCAGCAGTCAGGGGGCAGGGGAGACCCAGTACTTC
clone_size: NA; d_call: TRBD1; j_call: TRBJ1-3; v_call: TRBV28; cdr3_aa: CASGAGGASGNTIYF; cdr3_nt: TGTGCCAGCGGTGCAGGGGGAGCTTCTGGAAACACCATATATTTT
clone_size: NA; d_call: TRBD1; j_call: TRBJ1-4; v_call: TRBV4-1; cdr3_aa: CASSHSGTVNEKLFF; cdr3_nt: TGCGCCAGCAGCCATTCCGGGACAGTTAATGAAAAACTGTTTTTT
clone_size: NA; d_call: TRBD1; j_call: TRBJ2-7; v_call: TRBV6-5; cdr3_aa: CASRDRGDSYEQYF; cdr3_nt: TGTGCCAGCAGGGACAGGGGGGACTCCTACGAGCAGTACTTC
clone_size: NA; d_call: TRBD1; j_call: TRBJ2-7; v_call: TRBV9; cdr3_aa: CASSGTGVPYEQYF; cdr3_nt: TGTGCCAGCAGCGGTACAGGGGTCCCCTACGAGCAGTACTTC
clone_size: NA; d_call: TRBD1; j_call: TRBJ1-2; v_call: TRBV30; cdr3_aa: CAWSISGGLYGYTF; cdr3_nt: TGTGCCTGGAGTATCTCAGGGGGTCTCTATGGCTACACCTTC
clone_size: once; d_call: NA; j_call: TRBJ2-3; v_call: TRBV7-2; cdr3_aa: CASSFPGPGADTQYF; cdr3_nt: TGTGCCAGCAGCTTCCCGGGGCCGGGAGCAGATACGCAGTATTTT
clone_size: few; d_call: NA; j_call: TRBJ1-1; v_call: TRBV6-1; cdr3_aa: CASSEPGWNTEAFF; cdr3_nt: TGTGCCAGCAGTGAACCCGGGTGGAACACTGAAGCTTTCTTT
clone_size: once; d_call: TRBD1; j_call: TRBJ1-1; v_call: TRBV29-1; cdr3_aa: CSVCRGPNTEAFF; cdr3_nt: TGCAGCGTTTGTAGGGGGCCGAACACTGAAGCTTTCTTT
clone_size: NA; d_call: TRBD1; j_call: TRBJ1-1; v_call: TRBV5-1; cdr3_aa: CASSLGTENTEAFF; cdr3_nt: TGCGCCAGCAGCTTAGGGACAGAGAACACTGAAGCTTTCTTT
clone_size: NA; d_call: NA; j_call: TRBJ1-5; v_call: TRBV2; cdr3_aa: CASSEEGDENQPQHF; cdr3_nt: TGTGCCAGCAGTGAAGAGGGAGATGAGAATCAGCCCCAGCATTTT
clone_size: NA; d_call: TRBD1; j_call: TRBJ1-2; v_call: TRBV13; cdr3_aa: CASSLSGTGVGYTF; cdr3_nt: TGTGCCAGCAGCCTGTCCGGGACAGGGGTCGGCTACACCTTC
clone_size: few; d_call: NA; j_call: TRBJ1-5; v_call: TRBV19; cdr3_aa: CASNRAGNNQPQHF; cdr3_nt: TGTGCCAGTAATCGGGCCGGGAATAATCAGCCCCAGCATTTT